A single T cell receptor (beta chain) is shown here with its context. The V gene lost 1 base and the J gene lost 1 base, with 10 bases spanning the gap. Germline V gene lookup returns CDR1 SGHTA and CDR2 FQGTGA. This CDR3 has 15 amino acids. Some clones are missing from TCRdb's copy, which holds only in-frame ones; the method was immunoSEQ multiplex PCR. The sample has 250,000 to 300,000 clones, 84% seen once. These data originate in a study of blood T cell repertoires in COVID-19. Overall study: There were acute and convalescent COVID-19 samples, and they came from the United States, Italy and Spain.

This chain joins TRBV7-3 and TRBJ1-1; no definite D call. The TCR was taken from a man aged 55 to 70 with acute or convalescent COVID-19. The sample was peripheral blood. The CDR3, as DNA: TGTGCCAGCAGCTTAATAAGGAGGGAGAACACTGAAGCTTTCTTT. This codes for CASSLIRRENTEAFF.